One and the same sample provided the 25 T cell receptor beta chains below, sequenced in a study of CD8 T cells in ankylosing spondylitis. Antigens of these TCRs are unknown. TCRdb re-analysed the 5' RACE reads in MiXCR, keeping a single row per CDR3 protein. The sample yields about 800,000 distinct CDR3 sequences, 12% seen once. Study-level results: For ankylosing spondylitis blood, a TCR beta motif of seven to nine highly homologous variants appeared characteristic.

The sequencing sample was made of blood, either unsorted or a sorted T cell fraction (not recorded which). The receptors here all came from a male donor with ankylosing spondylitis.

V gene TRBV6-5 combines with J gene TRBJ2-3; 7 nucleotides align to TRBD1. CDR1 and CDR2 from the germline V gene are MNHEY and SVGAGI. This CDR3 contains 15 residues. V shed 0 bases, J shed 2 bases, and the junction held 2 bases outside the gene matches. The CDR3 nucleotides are TGTGCCAGCAGTTACTCGGGACAGAACACAGATACGCAGTATTTT. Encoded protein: CASSYSGQNTDTQYF.

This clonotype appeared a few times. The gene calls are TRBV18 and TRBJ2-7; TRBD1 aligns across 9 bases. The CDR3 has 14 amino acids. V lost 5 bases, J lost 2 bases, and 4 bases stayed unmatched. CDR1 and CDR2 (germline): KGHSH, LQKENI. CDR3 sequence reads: CASSSQGATYEQYF. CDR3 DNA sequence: TGTGCCAGCTCATCACAGGGGGCCACCTACGAGCAGTACTTC.

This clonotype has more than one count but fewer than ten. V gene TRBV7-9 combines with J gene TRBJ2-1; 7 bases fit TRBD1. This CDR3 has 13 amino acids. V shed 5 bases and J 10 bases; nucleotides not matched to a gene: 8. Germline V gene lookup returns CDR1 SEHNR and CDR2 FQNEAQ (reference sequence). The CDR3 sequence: CASSLVQGFEQFF. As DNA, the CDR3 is TGTGCCAGCAGCCTCGTACAGGGGTTCGAGCAGTTCTTC.

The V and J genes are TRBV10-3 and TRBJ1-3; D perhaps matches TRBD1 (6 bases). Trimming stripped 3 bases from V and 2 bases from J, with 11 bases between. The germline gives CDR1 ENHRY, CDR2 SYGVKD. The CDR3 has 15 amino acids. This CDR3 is CAISDQNRAGNTIYF. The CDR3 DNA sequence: TGTGCCATCAGTGACCAAAACAGGGCTGGAAACACCATATATTTT.

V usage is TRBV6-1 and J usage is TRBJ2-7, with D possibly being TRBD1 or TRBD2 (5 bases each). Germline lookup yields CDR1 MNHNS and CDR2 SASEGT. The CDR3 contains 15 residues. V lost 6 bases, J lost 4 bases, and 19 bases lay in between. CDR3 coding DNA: TGTGCCAGCAGGAGGGGTAGAGAGGGGATTTACGAGCAGTACTTC. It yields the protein CASRRGREGIYEQYF.

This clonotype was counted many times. The CDR3 is CSARDPSGFGTEAFF. The CDR3 DNA reads TGCAGTGCTAGAGATCCCTCCGGGTTCGGAACTGAAGCTTTCTTT. The chain recombines TRBV20-1 with TRBJ1-1; D gene uncertain. V lost 0 bases, J lost 5 bases, and 16 bases lay in between. This CDR3 contains 15 residues. The germline V gene encodes CDR1 DFQATT and CDR2 SNEGSKA (reference sequence).

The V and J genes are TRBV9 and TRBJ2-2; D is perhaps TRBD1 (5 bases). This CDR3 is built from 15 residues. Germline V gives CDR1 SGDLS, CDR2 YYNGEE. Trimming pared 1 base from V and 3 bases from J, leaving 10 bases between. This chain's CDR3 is CASSVSGRDTGELFF. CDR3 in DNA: TGTGCCAGCAGCGTATCAGGCAGGGACACCGGGGAGCTGTTTTTT.

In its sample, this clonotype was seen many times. Written as DNA, the CDR3 is TGCAGCGTTGTGTACGGGGGACGCTCGAGGGTTGAGCAGTTCTTC. Its translation is CSVVYGGRSRVEQFF. The chain uses TRBV29-1 and TRBJ2-1; D possibly corresponds to TRBD2 (6 bases). The ends were cut back, 4 bases at V and 9 bases at J, with 22 bases in the middle. The germline gives CDR1 SQVTM, CDR2 ANQGSEA. This CDR3 region has 15 residues.

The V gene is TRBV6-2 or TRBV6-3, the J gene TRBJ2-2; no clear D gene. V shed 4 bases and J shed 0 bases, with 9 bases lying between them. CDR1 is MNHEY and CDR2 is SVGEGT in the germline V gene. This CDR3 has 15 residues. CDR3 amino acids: CASSFWLPNTGELFF. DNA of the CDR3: TGTGCCAGCAGTTTCTGGCTACCGAACACCGGGGAGCTGTTTTTT.

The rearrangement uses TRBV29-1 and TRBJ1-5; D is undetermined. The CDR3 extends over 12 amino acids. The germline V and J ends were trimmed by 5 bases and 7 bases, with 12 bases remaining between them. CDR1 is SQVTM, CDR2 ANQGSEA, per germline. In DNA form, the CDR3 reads TGCAGCGTTTCTACACATGGACAGCCCCAGCATTTT. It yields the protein CSVSTHGQPQHF.

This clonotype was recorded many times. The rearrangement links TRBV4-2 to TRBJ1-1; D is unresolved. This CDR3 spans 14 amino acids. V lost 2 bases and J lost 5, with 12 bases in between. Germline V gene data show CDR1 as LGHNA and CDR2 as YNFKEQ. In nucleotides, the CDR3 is TGTGCCAGCAGCCAAAGGGCCTCGAGGACTGAAGCTTTCTTT. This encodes CASSQRASRTEAFF.

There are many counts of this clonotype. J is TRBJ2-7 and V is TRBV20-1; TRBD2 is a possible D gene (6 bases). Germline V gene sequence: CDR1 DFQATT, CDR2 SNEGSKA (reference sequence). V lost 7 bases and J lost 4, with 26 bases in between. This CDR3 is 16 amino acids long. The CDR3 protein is CSGQDPLAQNRYEQYF. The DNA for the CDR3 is TGCAGTGGGCAGGACCCACTAGCCCAGAATAGATACGAGCAGTACTTC.

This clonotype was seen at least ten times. CDR3 protein: CSVVGRLSYNEQFF. The CDR3 DNA reads TGCAGCGTAGTGGGAAGACTCTCCTACAATGAGCAGTTCTTC. This chain connects TRBV29-1 to TRBJ2-1; D is undetermined. With 6 bases removed from V and 0 bases from J, the gap between germline ends came to 12 bases. The CDR3 has 14 residues. CDR1 is SQVTM and CDR2 is ANQGSEA in the germline V gene.

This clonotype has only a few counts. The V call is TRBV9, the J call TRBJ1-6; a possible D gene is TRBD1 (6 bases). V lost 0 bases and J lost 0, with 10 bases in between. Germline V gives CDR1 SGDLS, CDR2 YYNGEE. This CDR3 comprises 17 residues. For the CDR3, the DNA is TGTGCCAGCAGCGTAGACGGGGGGCGCTCCTATAATTCACCCCTCCACTTT. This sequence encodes CASSVDGGRSYNSPLHF.

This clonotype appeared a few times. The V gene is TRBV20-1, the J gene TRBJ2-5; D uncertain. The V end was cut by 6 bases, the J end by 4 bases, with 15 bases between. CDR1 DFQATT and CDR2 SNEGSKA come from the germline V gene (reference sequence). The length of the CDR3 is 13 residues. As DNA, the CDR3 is TGCAGTGCCAGTCCAACATTTGCAGAGACCCAGTACTTC. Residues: CSASPTFAETQYF.

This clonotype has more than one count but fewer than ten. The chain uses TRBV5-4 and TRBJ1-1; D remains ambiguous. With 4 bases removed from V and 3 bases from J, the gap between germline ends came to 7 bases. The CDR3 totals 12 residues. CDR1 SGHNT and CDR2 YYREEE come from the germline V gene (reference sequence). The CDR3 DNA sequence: TGTGCCAGCAGCCAGCTGGACACTGAAGCTTTCTTT. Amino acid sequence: CASSQLDTEAFF.

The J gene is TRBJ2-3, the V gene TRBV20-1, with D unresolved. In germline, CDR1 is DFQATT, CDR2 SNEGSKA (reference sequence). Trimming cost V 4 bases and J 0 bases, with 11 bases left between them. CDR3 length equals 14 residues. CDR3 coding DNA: TGCAGTGCTAAAGGAACCCTAAGCACAGATACGCAGTATTTT. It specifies CSAKGTLSTDTQYF.

The CDR3: CASSYYSWGNYGYTF. The CDR3 region has the DNA TGTGCCAGCAGTTACTATTCTTGGGGAAACTATGGCTACACCTTC. The V call is TRBV6-5, the J call TRBJ1-2; D uncertain. The CDR3 sequence is 15 residues long. Germline V CDR1 and CDR2: MNHEY, SVGAGI. The V end was cut by 1 base, the J end by 2 bases, with 11 bases between.

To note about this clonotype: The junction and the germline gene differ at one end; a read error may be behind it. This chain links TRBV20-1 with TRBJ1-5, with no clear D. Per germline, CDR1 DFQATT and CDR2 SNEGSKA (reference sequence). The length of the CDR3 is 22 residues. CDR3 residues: CCARELLKSGSRRRFSNQPQHF. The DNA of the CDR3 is TGCTGTGCTAGAGAACTTCTTAAATCCGGGTCCCGACGGCGGTTTAGCAATCAGCCCCAGCATTTT.

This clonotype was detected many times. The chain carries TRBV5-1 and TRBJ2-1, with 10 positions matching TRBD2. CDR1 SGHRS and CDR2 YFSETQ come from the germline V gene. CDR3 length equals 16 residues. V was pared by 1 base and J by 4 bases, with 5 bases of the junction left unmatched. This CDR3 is CASSLFSGGFYNEQFF. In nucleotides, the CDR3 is TGCGCCAGCAGCTTGTTTAGCGGGGGGTTTTACAATGAGCAGTTCTTC.

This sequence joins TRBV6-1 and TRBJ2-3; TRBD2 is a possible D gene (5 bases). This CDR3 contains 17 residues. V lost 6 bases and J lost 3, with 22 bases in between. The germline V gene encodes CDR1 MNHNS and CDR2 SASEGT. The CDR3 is CASSLGDGWKRTDTQYF. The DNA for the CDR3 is TGTGCCAGCAGCCTCGGGGATGGGTGGAAGAGAACAGATACGCAGTATTTT.

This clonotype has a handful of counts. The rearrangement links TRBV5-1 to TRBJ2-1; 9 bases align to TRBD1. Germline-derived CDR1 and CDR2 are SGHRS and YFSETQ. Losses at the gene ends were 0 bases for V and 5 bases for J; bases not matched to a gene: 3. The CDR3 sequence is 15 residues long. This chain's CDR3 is CASSLAGTGNNEQFF. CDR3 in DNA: TGCGCCAGCAGCTTGGCCGGGACAGGGAACAATGAGCAGTTCTTC.

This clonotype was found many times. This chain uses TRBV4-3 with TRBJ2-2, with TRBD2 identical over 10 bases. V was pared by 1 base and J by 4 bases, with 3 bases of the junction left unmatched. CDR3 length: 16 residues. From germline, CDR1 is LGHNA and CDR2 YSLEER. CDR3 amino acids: CASSQGLAGATGELFF. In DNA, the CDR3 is TGCGCCAGCAGCCAAGGACTAGCGGGTGCCACCGGGGAGCTGTTTTTT.

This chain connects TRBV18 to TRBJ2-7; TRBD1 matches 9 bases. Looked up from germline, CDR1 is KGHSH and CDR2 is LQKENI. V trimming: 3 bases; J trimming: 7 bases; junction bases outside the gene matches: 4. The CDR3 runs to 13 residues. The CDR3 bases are TGTGCCAGCTCACCCGGACAGGGGAAGGAGCAGTACTTC. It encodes CASSPGQGKEQYF.

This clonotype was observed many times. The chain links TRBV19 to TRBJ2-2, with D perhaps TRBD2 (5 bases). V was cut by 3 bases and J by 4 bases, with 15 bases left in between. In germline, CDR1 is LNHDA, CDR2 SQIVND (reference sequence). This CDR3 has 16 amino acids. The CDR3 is CASSMGVKELTGELFF. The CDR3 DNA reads TGTGCCAGTAGTATGGGAGTCAAAGAACTCACCGGGGAGCTGTTTTTT.